The clone carrying this T cell receptor beta chain was seen ten or more times. Its target is not known. Each CDR3 protein is one row after TCRdb ran MiXCR on the RACE reads. The sample has fewer than 45,000 distinct CDR3 sequences; 10% are singletons. This specimen belongs to a study of human T cells and chemical hapten exposure. Trimming removed 3 bases from V and 3 bases from J, with 9 bases in between. CDR1 LNHDA and CDR2 SQIVND come from the germline V gene (reference sequence). The CDR3 is made up of 13 amino acids. General observations from the study: TCRs above 1 in 1000 frequency did not change with DPC sensitization. Positively correlated with patch test score were the counts of PT1 expanded TCRs.

Time point defined: pre-sensitization, week 0. Treatment described: therapeutic diphenylcyclopropenone sensitization with weekly scalp DPC. Total RNA was isolated from whole blood that had not been fractionated. Each patch-test visit's blood sample preceded patch application. This clonotype was sampled from a man aged 50-59 years with alopecia areata. Some clones in this sample may be carry-over from other donors' samples. This chain uses TRBV19 with TRBJ2-7; unclear D gene. Sequencing used whole blood, obtained in connection with sensitization to the hapten diphenylcyclopropenone (DPC). The CDR3 DNA reads as TGTGCCAGTAGTATGGTACCAAACTACGAGCAGTACTTC. This gives the protein CASSMVPNYEQYF.